The 27 T cell receptor beta chains listed next were all sequenced from one sample in a study of cytomegalovirus exposure and HLA in healthy donors. Repertoires were generated with immunoSEQ multiplex PCR, while TCRdb's copy carries only in-frame clones and drops some. The sample contains roughly 70,000 clones, about 82% of which appear only once. The sample consisted of PBMCs. The source of these receptors is a man aged 30 to 45 in good health and CMV-seronegative.

The V gene is TRBV18, the J gene TRBJ2-1; no clear D gene. The V end was cut by 5 bases, the J end by 8 bases, with 16 bases between. This CDR3 is 14 amino acids long. In germline, CDR1 is KGHSH, CDR2 LQKENI. CDR3: CASSKAAVSHEQFF. The CDR3 bases are TGTGCCAGCTCAAAGGCGGCAGTATCTCATGAGCAGTTCTTC.

The chain uses TRBV5-1 and TRBJ1-2; D gene ambiguous. V was trimmed by 4 bases and J by 7 bases, leaving 17 bases between them. The CDR3 extends over 14 amino acids. The germline gives CDR1 SGHRS, CDR2 YFSETQ. The CDR3 loop reads CASSDAPGSSGYTF. The CDR3 DNA reads TGCGCCAGCAGCGACGCTCCGGGGTCGAGTGGCTACACCTTC.

J is TRBJ2-7 and V is TRBV30; D perhaps matches TRBD2 (5 bases). V dropped 4 bases and J dropped 12 bases, with 16 bases sitting between them. CDR3 length equals 11 residues. The germline V gene encodes CDR1 GTSNPN and CDR2 SVGIG (reference sequence). The CDR3 is CAWKVGRAPYF. CDR3 in DNA: TGTGCCTGGAAGGTTGGGCGGGCGCCGTACTTC.

CDR3 amino acids: CAWSFTGGWSGYTF. CDR3 DNA sequence: TGTGCCTGGAGTTTTACAGGGGGATGGAGTGGCTACACCTTC. V gene TRBV30 combines with J gene TRBJ1-2, with 8 bases aligning to TRBD1. CDR3 length equals 14 residues. V gave up 2 bases and J gave up 7 bases; unmatched junction bases: 9. Germline CDR1 is GTSNPN and CDR2 is SVGIG (reference sequence).

The chain recombines TRBV27 with TRBJ2-7; TRBD1 matches 9 bases. The CDR3 sequence is 15 residues long. Germline V gene data show CDR1 as MNHEY and CDR2 as SMNVEV (reference sequence). With 6 bases clipped from V and 2 bases from J, the junction kept 8 bases outside the gene matches. The CDR3: CASSAGTGRTYEQYF. Here the CDR3 DNA reads TGTGCCAGCAGCGCCGGGACAGGGAGGACCTACGAGCAGTACTTC.

This chain uses TRBV14 with TRBJ1-6; 11 bases align to TRBD1. The length of the CDR3 is 16 residues. Per germline, CDR1 SGHDN and CDR2 FVKESK. J gave up 10 bases and V 5 bases, and 10 bases lay outside the gene matches. The CDR3 region is CASSSRSGTGGSPLHF. The DNA for the CDR3 is TGTGCCAGCAGCTCTCGATCCGGGACAGGGGGATCACCCCTCCACTTT. The full variable domain, rest sourced from reference TRBV14 and TRBJ1-6, is EAGVTQFPSHSVIEKGQTVTLRCDPISGHDNLYWYRRVMGKEIKFLLHFVKESKQDESGMPNNRFLAERTGGTYSTLKVQPAELEDSGVYFCASSSRSGTGGSPLHFGNGTRLTVT.

The chain recombines TRBV11-2 with TRBJ2-6, with a possible D match to TRBD1 (5 bases). This CDR3 comprises 15 residues. V was cut by 6 bases and J by 9 bases, with 18 bases left in between. Germline V gene data show CDR1 as SGHAT and CDR2 as FQNNGV. DNA for the CDR3: TGTGCCAGCAGACCTTCATATAGGACAATCAACGTCCTGACTTTC. It codes for CASRPSYRTINVLTF.

The CDR3 loop reads CASSDYRGKLFF. The DNA of the CDR3 is TGTGCCAGCAGTGACTACAGGGGAAAACTGTTTTTT. This rearrangement joins TRBV6-4 to TRBJ1-4; 7 bases agree with TRBD1. V shed 1 base, J shed 10 bases, and the junction held 0 bases outside the gene matches. The V gene's germline CDR1 is MRHNA and CDR2 SNTAGT. CDR3 length: 12 residues.

The rearrangement uses TRBV27 and TRBJ2-3; TRBD1 might be the D (5 bases). The V end lost 7 bases, the J end lost 2 bases, and 16 bases lay between the germline ends. Germline V gives CDR1 MNHEY, CDR2 SMNVEV (reference sequence). This CDR3 spans 15 amino acids. CDR3 region: CASKAGFTPTDTQYF. The CDR3 DNA follows: TGTGCCAGCAAGGCAGGGTTCACTCCCACAGATACGCAGTATTTT.

The CDR3 loop reads CASLGGGADTQYF. CDR3 nucleotides: TGTGCCAGCCTAGGAGGGGGGGCAGATACGCAGTATTTT. The chain carries TRBV7-2 and TRBJ2-3; a possible D gene is TRBD2 (7 bases). The length of the CDR3 is 13 residues. Trimming took 8 bases from V and 4 from J, leaving 13 bases between them. Germline V gives CDR1 SGHTA, CDR2 FQGNSA.

The CDR3 DNA reads as TGTGCCATCAGTGAGTCCGGGGGTGTAGATACGCAGTATTTT. It encodes CAISESGGVDTQYF. The chain joins TRBV10-3 to TRBJ2-3; D is perhaps TRBD2 (6 bases). V lost 0 bases and J 5 bases, leaving 9 bases between the germline ends. The germline V gene encodes CDR1 ENHRY and CDR2 SYGVKD. The CDR3 spans 14 residues.

The V and J genes are TRBV4-1 and TRBJ2-3; 12 bases agree with TRBD2. The CDR3 is 16 residues long. Germline loops: CDR1 MGHRA, CDR2 YSYEKL. Trimming at V came to 1 base and at J to 7 bases, leaving 6 bases not matched to a gene. CDR3 in amino acids: CASSQVGTSGRNTQYF. In DNA, the CDR3 is TGCGCCAGCAGCCAAGTTGGTACTAGCGGGAGGAATACGCAGTATTTT.

The J gene is TRBJ2-7, the V gene TRBV5-1; 7 bases align to TRBD1. This CDR3 comprises 15 residues. With V trimmed by 0 bases and J by 2 bases, 5 bases remained unmatched. The germline V gene encodes CDR1 SGHRS and CDR2 YFSETQ. The CDR3 protein is CASSLGWTGTYEQYF. Written as DNA, the CDR3 is TGCGCCAGCAGCTTGGGGTGGACAGGAACCTACGAGCAGTACTTC.

The chain has TRBV28 and TRBJ1-1, with TRBD1 matching over 9 bases. With 5 bases clipped from V and 4 bases from J, the junction kept 14 bases outside the gene matches. The CDR3 has 17 residues. Germline V gene lookup returns CDR1 MDHEN and CDR2 SYDVKM. The CDR3 region has the DNA TGTGCCAGCAGTGGACGAGGGGGGACAGGGTGGATCACTGAAGCTTTCTTT. It is translated as CASSGRGGTGWITEAFF.

This chain uses TRBV5-8 with TRBJ2-7; 9 bases are shared with TRBD1. This CDR3 has 15 amino acids. V lost 1 base, J lost 6 bases, and 8 bases stayed unmatched. CDR1 is SGHTS, CDR2 YDEGEE, per germline. CDR3 nucleotides: TGTGCCAGCAGCTTGATTGGGACAGGGTTGTCCGAGCAGTACTTC. It codes for CASSLIGTGLSEQYF.

The chain employs TRBV19 and TRBJ1-3, with 10 bases identical to TRBD1. With V trimmed by 8 bases and J by 6 bases, 4 bases remained unmatched. The length of the CDR3 is 13 residues. CDR1 LNHDA and CDR2 SQIVND come from the germline V gene (reference sequence). The CDR3 spells CASGGQGTNTIYF. The CDR3 DNA is TGTGCCAGTGGGGGACAGGGGACAAACACCATATATTTT.

The chain carries TRBV4-3 and TRBJ2-3; 7 bases are shared with TRBD1. CDR1 is LGHNA, CDR2 YSLEER, per germline. Trimming took 4 bases from V and 2 from J; bases not matched to a gene: 6. The CDR3 is 15 residues long. CDR3: CASSLGQINTDTQYF. The CDR3, as DNA: TGCGCCAGCAGCCTGGGACAGATTAACACAGATACGCAGTATTTT.

The chain recombines TRBV7-3 with TRBJ1-2, with unresolved D. V was clipped by 4 bases and J by 6 bases, with 12 bases between them. Germline loops: CDR1 SGHTA, CDR2 FQGTGA. There are 13 residues in the CDR3. The CDR3 DNA is TGTGCCAGCAGCTCAACCGATAGTCATGGCTACACCTTC. Amino acid sequence: CASSSTDSHGYTF.

The chain combines TRBV7-9 with TRBJ2-1, with 8 positions matching TRBD2. The germline gives CDR1 SEHNR, CDR2 FQNEAQ (reference sequence). The CDR3 covers 17 residues. V lost 3 bases to trimming and J lost 6 bases; unmatched junction nucleotides: 13. DNA of the CDR3: TGTGCCAGCAGCTTGCCCCCACTAGCGGCTCCGTCCAATGAGCAGTTCTTC. Translation gives CASSLPPLAAPSNEQFF.

V usage is TRBV9 and J usage is TRBJ2-5, with 7 nucleotides matching TRBD2. J lost 5 bases, V lost 4 bases, and 14 bases had no gene match. This CDR3 is built from 16 residues. The germline CDR1 and CDR2 sequences are SGDLS and YYNGEE. Written as DNA, the CDR3 is TGTGCCAGCAGCCCAGCGGGGTATTTGGGCGCTGAGACCCAGTACTTC. It yields the protein CASSPAGYLGAETQYF.

DNA of the CDR3: TGTGCCAGCGCACCAGGGGCAGGGGGCAGCAATCAGCCCCAGCATTTT. Translation: CASAPGAGGSNQPQHF. The V gene is TRBV9, the J gene TRBJ1-5; TRBD1 agrees at 8 bases. The length of the CDR3 is 16 residues. In germline, CDR1 is SGDLS, CDR2 YYNGEE. Trimming cost V 7 bases and J 1 base; bases outside gene matches: 10.

The genes are TRBV7-9 and TRBJ2-1, with D hard to call. CDR3 length: 12 residues. V was trimmed by 4 bases and J by 7 bases, leaving 8 bases between them. CDR1 is SEHNR, CDR2 FQNEAQ, per germline (reference sequence). The CDR3 DNA sequence: TGTGCCAGCAGCTCTCACTGGAATGAGCAGTTCTTC. It is translated as CASSSHWNEQFF.

The chain couples TRBV9 to TRBJ1-1; D gene ambiguous. This CDR3 spans 14 amino acids. V gave up 3 bases and J gave up 1 base, with 10 bases separating them. From germline, CDR1 is SGDLS and CDR2 YYNGEE. CDR3 region: CASSGDYENTEAFF. DNA for the CDR3: TGTGCCAGCAGCGGAGACTACGAGAACACTGAAGCTTTCTTT.

The chain recombines TRBV27 with TRBJ1-5; TRBD1 is a possible D gene (5 bases). CDR3 length equals 13 residues. Germline assignment: CDR1 MNHEY and CDR2 SMNVEV (reference sequence). V lost 8 bases to trimming and J lost 2 bases, with 10 bases between them. The CDR3 sequence: CASGVQGNQPQHF. The CDR3 DNA reads TGTGCCAGCGGAGTACAGGGCAATCAGCCCCAGCATTTT.

V gene TRBV7-3 combines with J gene TRBJ1-1, with 8 bases matching TRBD1. The CDR3 covers 13 residues. The germline CDR1 and CDR2 sequences are SGHTA and FQGTGA. After removal of 4 bases from V and 9 bases from J, the junction contained 7 bases not matched to a gene. DNA for the CDR3: TGTGCCAGCAGCTCGAGACAGGGGAGACAAGCTTTCTTT. As protein: CASSSRQGRQAFF. Full variable domain (rest looked up from reference TRBV7-3 and TRBJ1-1): GAGVSQTPSNKVTEKGKYVELRCDPISGHTALYWYRQSLGQGPEFLIYFQGTGAADDSGLPNDRFFAVRPEGSVSTLKIQRTERGDSAVYLCASSSRQGRQAFFGQGTRLTVV.

This clone came up a few times. CDR3 DNA: TGTGCCAGCAGCTGGAGTGCAGACGCGGGAGGTACCAAAAACATTCAGTACTTC. Encoded protein: CASSWSADAGGTKNIQYF. The chain couples TRBV5-6 to TRBJ2-4; TRBD2 matches 8 bases. Looked up from germline, CDR1 is SGHDT and CDR2 is YYEEEE. Trimming removed 3 bases from V and 2 bases from J; junction bases left unmatched: 13. The CDR3 consists of 18 residues.

The rearrangement links TRBV7-9 to TRBJ1-2; tentatively, D is TRBD1 (5 bases). CDR1 is SEHNR and CDR2 is FQNEAQ in the germline V gene (reference sequence). This CDR3 comprises 13 residues. V lost 5 bases and J lost 7, with 14 bases in between. The CDR3 sequence is CASSAPGSRGYTF. The CDR3 region has the DNA TGTGCCAGCAGCGCCCCAGGGTCCCGTGGCTACACCTTC.